The text below deals with one T cell receptor beta chain. This sample was taken from a study of blood T cell repertoires in COVID-19. Turning to the study itself: The samples span acute and convalescent COVID-19 from the United States, Italy and Spain.

This CDR3 comprises 12 residues. Trimming cost V 1 base and J 8 bases, with 8 bases left between them. Per germline, CDR1 MGHRA and CDR2 YSYEKL. The protocol was immunoSEQ multiplex PCR, while the TCRdb copy is restricted to in-frame clones and leaves out a portion. The table has some 250,000 clones, around 88% seen once. Researchers sorted participants into cohorts using their self-reported clinical history. What the recovered Cohort 3 donors had was two negative PCRs, clearance, or symptom resolution. The sequenced material came from PBMCs or T cells enriched from blood (not recorded which). J is TRBJ1-2 and V is TRBV4-1; D unresolved. The TCR originated in a man aged 35 to 55 who had recovered from COVID-19. CDR3 nucleotides: TGCGCCAGCAGCCAAGCTGGGAGGGGCTACACCTTC. Translated: CASSQAGRGYTF.